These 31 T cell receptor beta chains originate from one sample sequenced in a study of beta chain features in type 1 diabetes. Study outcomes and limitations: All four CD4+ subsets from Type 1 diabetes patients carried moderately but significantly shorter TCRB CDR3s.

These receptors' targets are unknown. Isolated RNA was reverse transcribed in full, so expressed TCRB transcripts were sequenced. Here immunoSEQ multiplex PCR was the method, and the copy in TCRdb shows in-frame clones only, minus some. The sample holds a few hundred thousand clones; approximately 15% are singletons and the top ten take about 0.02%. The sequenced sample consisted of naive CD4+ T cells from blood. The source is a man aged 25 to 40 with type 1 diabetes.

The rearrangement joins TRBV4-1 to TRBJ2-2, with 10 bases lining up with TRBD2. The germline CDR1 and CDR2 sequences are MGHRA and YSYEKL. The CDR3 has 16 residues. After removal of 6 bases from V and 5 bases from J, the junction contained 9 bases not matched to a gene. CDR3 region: CASRARKREGTGELFF. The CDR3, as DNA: TGCGCCAGCAGGGCCCGCAAGCGGGAGGGGACCGGGGAGCTGTTTTTT.

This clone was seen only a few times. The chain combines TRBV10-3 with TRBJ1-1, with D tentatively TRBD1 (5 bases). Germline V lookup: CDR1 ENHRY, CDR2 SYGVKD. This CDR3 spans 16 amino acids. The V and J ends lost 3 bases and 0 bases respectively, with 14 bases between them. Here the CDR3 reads CAISEGGARMNTEAFF. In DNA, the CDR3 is TGTGCCATCAGTGAAGGAGGGGCGAGGATGAACACTGAAGCTTTCTTT.

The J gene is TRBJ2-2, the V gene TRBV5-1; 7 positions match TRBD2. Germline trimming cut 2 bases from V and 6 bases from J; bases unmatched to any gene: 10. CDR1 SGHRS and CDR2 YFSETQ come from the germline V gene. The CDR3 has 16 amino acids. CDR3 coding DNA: TGCGCCAGCAGCTTTAATGGACTAGTGATCTCCGGGGAGCTGTTTTTT. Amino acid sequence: CASSFNGLVISGELFF. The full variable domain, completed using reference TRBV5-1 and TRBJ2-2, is KAGVTQTPRYLIKTRGQQVTLSCSPISGHRSVSWYQQTPGQGLQFLFEYFSETQRNKGNFPGRFSGRQFSNSRSEMNVSTLELGDSALYLCASSFNGLVISGELFFGEGSRLTVL.

CDR3 in amino acids: CASSLGTSGSNEQFF. CDR3 sequence (DNA): TGTGCCAGCAGCTTAGGGACTAGCGGGTCCAATGAGCAGTTCTTC. The J gene is TRBJ2-1, the V gene TRBV7-6; 11 bases align to TRBD2. J gave up 6 bases and V 1 base, and 2 bases lay outside the gene matches. The CDR3 has 15 amino acids. Germline V CDR1 and CDR2: SGHVS, FNYEAQ.

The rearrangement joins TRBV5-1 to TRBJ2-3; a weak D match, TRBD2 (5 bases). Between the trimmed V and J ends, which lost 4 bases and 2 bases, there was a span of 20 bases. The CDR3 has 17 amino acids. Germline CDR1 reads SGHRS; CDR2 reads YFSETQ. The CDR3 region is CASSRDRPGSNTDTQYF. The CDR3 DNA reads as TGCGCCAGCAGCCGAGACCGCCCTGGGAGTAACACAGATACGCAGTATTTT.

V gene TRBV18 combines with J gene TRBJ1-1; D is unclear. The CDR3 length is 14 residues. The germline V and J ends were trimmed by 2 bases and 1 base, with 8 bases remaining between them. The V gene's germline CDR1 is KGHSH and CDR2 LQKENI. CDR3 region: CASSPVPRNTEAFF. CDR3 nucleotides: TGTGCCAGCTCACCAGTCCCCAGGAACACTGAAGCTTTCTTT.

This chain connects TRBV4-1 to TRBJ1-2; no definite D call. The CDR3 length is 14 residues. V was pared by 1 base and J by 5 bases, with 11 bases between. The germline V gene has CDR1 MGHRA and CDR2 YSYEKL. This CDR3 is CASSQVGGRYGYTF. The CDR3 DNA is TGCGCCAGCAGCCAAGTAGGAGGGAGATATGGCTACACCTTC.

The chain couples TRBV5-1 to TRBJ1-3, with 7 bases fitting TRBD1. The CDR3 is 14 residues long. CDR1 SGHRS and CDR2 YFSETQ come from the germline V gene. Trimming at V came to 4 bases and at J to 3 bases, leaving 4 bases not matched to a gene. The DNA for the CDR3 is TGCGCCAGCAGCGTAGGGGGCGGTGGAAACACCATATATTTT. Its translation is CASSVGGGGNTIYF.

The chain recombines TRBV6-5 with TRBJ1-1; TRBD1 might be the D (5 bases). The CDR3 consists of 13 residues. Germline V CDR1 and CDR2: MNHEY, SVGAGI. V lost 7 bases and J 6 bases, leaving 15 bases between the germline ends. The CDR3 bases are TGTGCCAGCACCCCCCCAGGGAGGGCTGAAGCTTTCTTT. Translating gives CASTPPGRAEAFF.

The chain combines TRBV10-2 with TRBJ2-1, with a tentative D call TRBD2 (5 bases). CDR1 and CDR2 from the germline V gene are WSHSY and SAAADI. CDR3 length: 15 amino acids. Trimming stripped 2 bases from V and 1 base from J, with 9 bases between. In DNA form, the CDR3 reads TGCGCCAGCAGTGAGCCTAGCTATTCCTACAATGAGCAGTTCTTC. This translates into CASSEPSYSYNEQFF.

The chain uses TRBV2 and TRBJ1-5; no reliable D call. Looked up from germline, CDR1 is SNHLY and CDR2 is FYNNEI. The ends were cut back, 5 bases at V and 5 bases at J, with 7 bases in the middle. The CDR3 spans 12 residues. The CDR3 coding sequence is TGTGCCAGCAGTCGTATCGATCAGCCCCAGCATTTT. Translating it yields CASSRIDQPQHF.

The chain's CDR3 is CASSYSTLLNTGELFF. The CDR3 region has the DNA TGTGCCAGCAGTTACTCGACTCTACTAAACACCGGGGAGCTGTTTTTT. The chain carries TRBV6-5 and TRBJ2-2; D remains ambiguous. The CDR3 consists of 16 residues. V was pared by 0 bases and J by 2 bases, with 10 bases between. Germline assignment: CDR1 MNHEY and CDR2 SVGAGI.

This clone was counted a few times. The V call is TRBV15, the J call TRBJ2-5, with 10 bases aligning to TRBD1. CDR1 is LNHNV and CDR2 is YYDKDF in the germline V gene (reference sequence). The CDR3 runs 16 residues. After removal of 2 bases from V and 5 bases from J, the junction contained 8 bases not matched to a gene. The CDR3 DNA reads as TGTGCCACCAGCAGATCCGGGACAGGGGCCCGCGAGACCCAGTACTTC. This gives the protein CATSRSGTGARETQYF.

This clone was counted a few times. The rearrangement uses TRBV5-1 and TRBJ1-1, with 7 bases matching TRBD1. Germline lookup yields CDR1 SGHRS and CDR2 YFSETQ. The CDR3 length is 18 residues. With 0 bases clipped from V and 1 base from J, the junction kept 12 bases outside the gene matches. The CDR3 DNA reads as TGCGCCAGCAGCTTGGGAGGACAGGCCCGGTGGCCGAACACTGAAGCTTTCTTT. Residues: CASSLGGQARWPNTEAFF.

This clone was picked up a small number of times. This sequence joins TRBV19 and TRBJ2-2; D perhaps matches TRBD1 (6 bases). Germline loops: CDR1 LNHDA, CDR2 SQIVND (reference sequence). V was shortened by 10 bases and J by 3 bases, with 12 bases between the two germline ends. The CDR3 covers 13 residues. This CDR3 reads CATSTGYTGELFF. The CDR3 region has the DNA TGTGCCACCTCTACAGGGTACACCGGGGAGCTGTTTTTT.

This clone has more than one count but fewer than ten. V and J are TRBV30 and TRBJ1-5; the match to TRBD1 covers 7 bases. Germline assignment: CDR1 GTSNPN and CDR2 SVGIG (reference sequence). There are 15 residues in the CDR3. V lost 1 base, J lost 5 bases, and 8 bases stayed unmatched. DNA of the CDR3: TGTGCCTGGAGTGCGCACTACAGGGGCGATCAGCCCCAGCATTTT. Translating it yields CAWSAHYRGDQPQHF.

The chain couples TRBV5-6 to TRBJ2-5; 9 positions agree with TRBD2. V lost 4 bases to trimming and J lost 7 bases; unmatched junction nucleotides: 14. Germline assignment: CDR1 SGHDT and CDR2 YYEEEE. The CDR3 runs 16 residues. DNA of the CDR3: TGTGCCAGCAGCCGCTCTGGGACTAGCCAAGAAGCGACCCAGTACTTC. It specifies CASSRSGTSQEATQYF.

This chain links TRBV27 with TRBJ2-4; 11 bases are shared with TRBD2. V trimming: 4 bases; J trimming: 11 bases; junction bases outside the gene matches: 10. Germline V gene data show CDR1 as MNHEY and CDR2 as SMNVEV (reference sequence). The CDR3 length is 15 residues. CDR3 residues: CASSSPLAGASLQYF. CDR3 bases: TGTGCCAGCAGTTCCCCACTAGCGGGAGCCTCCCTTCAGTACTTC.

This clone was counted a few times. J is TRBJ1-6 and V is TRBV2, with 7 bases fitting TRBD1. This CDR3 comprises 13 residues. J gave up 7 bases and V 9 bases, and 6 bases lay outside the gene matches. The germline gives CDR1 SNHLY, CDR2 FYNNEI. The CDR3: CASSTGRNSPLHF. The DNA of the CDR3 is TGTGCCAGTTCGACAGGGAGAAATTCACCCCTCCACTTT. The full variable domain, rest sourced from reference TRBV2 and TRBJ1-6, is EPEVTQTPSHQVTQMGQEVILRCVPISNHLYFYWYRQILGQKVEFLVSFYNNEISEKSEIFDDQFSVERPDGSNFTLKIRSTKLEDSAMYFCASSTGRNSPLHFGNGTRLTVT.

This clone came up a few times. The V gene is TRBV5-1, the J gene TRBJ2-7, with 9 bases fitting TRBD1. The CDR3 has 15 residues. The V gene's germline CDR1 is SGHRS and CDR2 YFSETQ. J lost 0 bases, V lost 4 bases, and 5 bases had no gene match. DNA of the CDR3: TGCGCCAGCAGCCGCGGGACAGGGCTCTCCTACGAGCAGTACTTC. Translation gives CASSRGTGLSYEQYF.

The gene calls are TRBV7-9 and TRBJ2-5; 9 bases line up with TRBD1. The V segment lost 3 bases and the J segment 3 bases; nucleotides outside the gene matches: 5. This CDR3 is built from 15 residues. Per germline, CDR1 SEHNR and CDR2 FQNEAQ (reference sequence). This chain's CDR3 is CASSLIRTGEETQYF. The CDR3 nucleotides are TGTGCCAGCAGCTTGATCAGGACAGGGGAAGAGACCCAGTACTTC.

This chain's CDR3 is CASSLSNGAYEQYF. CDR3 coding DNA: TGCGCCAGCAGCTTGAGTAACGGAGCCTACGAGCAGTACTTC. V usage is TRBV5-1 and J usage is TRBJ2-7; D unresolved. Trimming stripped 1 base from V and 2 bases from J, with 10 bases between. CDR3 length: 14 residues. Germline V CDR1 and CDR2: SGHRS, YFSETQ. The entire variable domain, with the rest obtained from reference TRBV5-1 and TRBJ2-7, is as follows: KAGVTQTPRYLIKTRGQQVTLSCSPISGHRSVSWYQQTPGQGLQFLFEYFSETQRNKGNFPGRFSGRQFSNSRSEMNVSTLELGDSALYLCASSLSNGAYEQYFGPGTRLTVT.

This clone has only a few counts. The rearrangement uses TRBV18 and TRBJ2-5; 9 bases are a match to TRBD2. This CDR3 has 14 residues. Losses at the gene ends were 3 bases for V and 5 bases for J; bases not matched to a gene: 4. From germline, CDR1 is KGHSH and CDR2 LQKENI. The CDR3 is CASSPGLAGETQYF. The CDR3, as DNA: TGTGCCAGCTCACCGGGACTAGCCGGCGAGACCCAGTACTTC.

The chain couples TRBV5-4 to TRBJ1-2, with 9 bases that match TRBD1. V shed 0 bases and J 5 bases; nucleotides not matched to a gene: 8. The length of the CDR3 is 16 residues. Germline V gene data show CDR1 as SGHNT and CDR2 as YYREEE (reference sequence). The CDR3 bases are TGTGCCAGCAGCTTGGGGGGACAGGGTCGCGTATATGGCTACACCTTC. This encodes CASSLGGQGRVYGYTF.

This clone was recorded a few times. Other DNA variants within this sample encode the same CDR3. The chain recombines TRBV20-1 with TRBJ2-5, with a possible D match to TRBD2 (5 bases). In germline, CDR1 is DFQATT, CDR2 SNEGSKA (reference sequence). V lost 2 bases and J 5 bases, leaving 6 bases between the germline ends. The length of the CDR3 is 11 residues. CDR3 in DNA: TGCAGTGCTAGACCGGGGGAGACCCAGTACTTC. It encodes CSARPGETQYF.

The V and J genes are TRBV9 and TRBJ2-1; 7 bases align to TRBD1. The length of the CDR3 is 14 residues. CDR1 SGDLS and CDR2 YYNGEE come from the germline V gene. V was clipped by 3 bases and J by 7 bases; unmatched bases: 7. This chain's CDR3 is CASSARGDSNEQFF. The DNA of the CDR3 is TGTGCCAGCAGCGCCAGAGGGGACAGTAATGAGCAGTTCTTC. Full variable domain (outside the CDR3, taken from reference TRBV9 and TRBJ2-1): DSGVTQTPKHLITATGQRVTLRCSPRSGDLSVYWYQQSLDQGLQFLIQYYNGEERAKGNILERFSAQQFPDLHSELNLSSLELGDSALYFCASSARGDSNEQFFGPGTRLTVL.

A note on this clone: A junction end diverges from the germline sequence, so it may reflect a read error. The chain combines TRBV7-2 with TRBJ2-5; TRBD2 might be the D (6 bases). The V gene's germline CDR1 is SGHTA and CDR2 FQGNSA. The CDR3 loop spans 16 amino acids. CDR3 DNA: TGTGCCAGCAGCTTAGGTCCGGGGGAGGCGCAAGGGACCCAGTACTTC. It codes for CASSLGPGEAQGTQYF.

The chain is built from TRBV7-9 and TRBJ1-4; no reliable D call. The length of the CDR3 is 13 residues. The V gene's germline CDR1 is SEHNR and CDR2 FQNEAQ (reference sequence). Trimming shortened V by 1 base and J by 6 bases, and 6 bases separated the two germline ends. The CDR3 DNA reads TGTGCCAGCAGCTTAGATCCGGATGAAAAACTGTTTTTT. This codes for CASSLDPDEKLFF.

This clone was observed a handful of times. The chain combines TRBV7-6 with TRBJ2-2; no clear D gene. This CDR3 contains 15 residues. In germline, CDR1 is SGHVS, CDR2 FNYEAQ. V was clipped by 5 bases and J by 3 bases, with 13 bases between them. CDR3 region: CASSLGPTDTGELFF. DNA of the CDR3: TGTGCCAGCAGCCTGGGCCCTACCGACACCGGGGAGCTGTTTTTT. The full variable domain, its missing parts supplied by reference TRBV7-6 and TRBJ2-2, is GAGVSQSPRYKVTKRGQDVALRCDPISGHVSLYWYRQALGQGPEFLTYFNYEAQQDKSGLPNDRFSAERPEGSISTLTIQRTEQRDSAMYRCASSLGPTDTGELFFGEGSRLTVL.

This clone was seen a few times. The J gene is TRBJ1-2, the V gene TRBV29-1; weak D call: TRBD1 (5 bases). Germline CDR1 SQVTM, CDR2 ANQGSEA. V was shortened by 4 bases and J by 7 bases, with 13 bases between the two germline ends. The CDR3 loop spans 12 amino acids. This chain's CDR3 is CSVARQNGGYTF. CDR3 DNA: TGCAGCGTTGCAAGACAGAATGGTGGCTACACCTTC. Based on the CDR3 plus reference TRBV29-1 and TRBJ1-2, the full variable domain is SAVISQKPSRDICQRGTSLTIQCQVDSQVTMMFWYRQQPGQSLTLIATANQGSEATYESGFVIDKFPISRPNLTFSTLTVSNMSPEDSSIYLCSVARQNGGYTFGSGTRLTVV.

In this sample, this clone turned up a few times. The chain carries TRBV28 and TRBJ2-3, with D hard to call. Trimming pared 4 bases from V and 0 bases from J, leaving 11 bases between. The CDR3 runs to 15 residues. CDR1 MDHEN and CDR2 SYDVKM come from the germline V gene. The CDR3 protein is CASSSPEPSTDTQYF. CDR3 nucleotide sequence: TGTGCCAGCAGTTCACCAGAACCTAGCACAGATACGCAGTATTTT.